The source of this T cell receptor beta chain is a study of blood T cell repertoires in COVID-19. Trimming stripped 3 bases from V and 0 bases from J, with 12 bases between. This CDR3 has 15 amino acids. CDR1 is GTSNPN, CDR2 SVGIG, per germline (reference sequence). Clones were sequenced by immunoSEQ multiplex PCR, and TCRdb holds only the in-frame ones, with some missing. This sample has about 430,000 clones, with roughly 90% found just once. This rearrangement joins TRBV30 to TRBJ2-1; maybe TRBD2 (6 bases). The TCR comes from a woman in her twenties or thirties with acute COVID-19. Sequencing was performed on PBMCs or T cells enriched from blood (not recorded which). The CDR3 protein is CAWRAAGSSYNEQFF. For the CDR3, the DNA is TGTGCCTGGAGGGCCGCGGGGAGCTCCTACAATGAGCAGTTCTTC.